This TCR beta chain is drawn from a study of T-cell reconstitution after alpha-beta-depleted transplantation in children. This clonotype appeared many times. V dropped 5 bases and J dropped 3 bases, with 11 bases sitting between them. Germline-derived CDR1 and CDR2 are SQVTM and ANQGSEA. This CDR3 is 12 amino acids long. The library targeted TCRbeta and was prepared with unique molecular identifiers. TCRdb recomputed calls from the PCR reads with MiXCR, one row per CDR3 protein. The sample holds about 410,000 distinct CDR3 sequences, 20% seen once. The sample here was PBMCs from the stem cell graft donor, taken from the stem cell graft. This sequence joins TRBV29-1 and TRBJ2-7; D is undetermined. This TCR derives from a human donor who donated a stem cell graft to a child with acute myeloid leukemia. As DNA, the CDR3 is TGCAGCGTTCGCCCAAAAAACTACGAGCAGTACTTC. This gives the protein CSVRPKNYEQYF.